Presented here are 21 T cell receptor beta chains from one specimen sequenced in a study of blood T cell repertoires in COVID-19. TCRdb's copy holds only in-frame clones and misses some; the assay was immunoSEQ multiplex PCR. Of tens of thousands of clones in the sample, more than 75% were seen once. Input material: peripheral blood. The receptors come from a man aged 55 to 70 with active COVID-19.

This clone was recorded only once. The genes are TRBV2 and TRBJ1-1; a possible D gene is TRBD1 (5 bases). The CDR3 runs to 15 residues. Per the germline V gene, CDR1 is SNHLY and CDR2 is FYNNEI. V was cut by 2 bases and J by 5 bases, with 15 bases left in between. CDR3 protein: CASSEMRGEGTEAFF. DNA for the CDR3: TGTGCCAGCAGTGAAATGCGGGGGGAAGGAACTGAAGCTTTCTTT.

The genes are TRBV18 and TRBJ2-3; D gene unclear. Germline V gene sequence: CDR1 KGHSH, CDR2 LQKENI. The CDR3 totals 14 residues. V was clipped by 2 bases and J by 0 bases, with 6 bases between them. The CDR3 here is CASSPEYSTDTQYF. Here the CDR3 DNA reads TGTGCCAGCTCACCAGAGTACAGCACAGATACGCAGTATTTT.

The table lists this clone with a few counts. The CDR3 region is CASAGTGPSNLALHF. The CDR3 DNA reads TGTGCCAGCGCCGGGACAGGGCCCTCGAATTTGGCCCTCCACTTT. This chain connects TRBV6-5 to TRBJ1-6; 9 bases match TRBD1. Germline-derived CDR1 and CDR2 are MNHEY and SVGAGI. With V trimmed by 8 bases and J by 14 bases, 16 bases remained unmatched. CDR3 length equals 15 residues.

The rearrangement joins TRBV19 to TRBJ2-7; 9 nucleotides agree with TRBD1. V lost 6 bases to trimming and J lost 3 bases; unmatched junction nucleotides: 9. The CDR3 extends over 15 amino acids. In germline, CDR1 is LNHDA, CDR2 SQIVND (reference sequence). The CDR3 is CASSPRGTGLYEQYF. The CDR3 region has the DNA TGTGCCAGTAGCCCACGGGGGACAGGGCTCTACGAGCAGTACTTC.

This chain uses TRBV11-2 with TRBJ2-1, with 12 bases aligning to TRBD2. V shed 2 bases and J 8 bases; nucleotides not matched to a gene: 10. This CDR3 contains 17 residues. CDR1 SGHAT and CDR2 FQNNGV come from the germline V gene. Here the CDR3 DNA reads TGTGCCAGCAGCTTAAGGTTCGGACTAGCGGGATTCGATGAGCAGTTCTTC. It translates to CASSLRFGLAGFDEQFF. Using reference TRBV11-2 and TRBJ2-1 for the parts outside the CDR3, the full variable domain is EAGVAQSPRYKIIEKRQSVAFWCNPISGHATLYWYQQILGQGPKLLIQFQNNGVVDDSQLPKDRFSAERLKGVDSTLKIQPAKLEDSAVYLCASSLRFGLAGFDEQFFGPGTRLTVL.

V is TRBV6-1 and J is TRBJ1-2, with D possibly being TRBD1 (5 bases). The V gene's germline CDR1 is MNHNS and CDR2 SASEGT. V shed 4 bases and J shed 4 bases, with 19 bases lying between them. The CDR3 runs 16 residues. CDR3 sequence (DNA): TGTGCCAGCAGTGGTGACAGAGGAGAGTCAGGCTATGGCTACACCTTC. Translation gives CASSGDRGESGYGYTF.

The chain combines TRBV6-2 or TRBV6-3 with TRBJ1-1; no firm D call. This CDR3 comprises 15 residues. CDR1 is MNHEY and CDR2 is SVGEGT in the germline V gene. V was cut by 5 bases and J by 6 bases, with 19 bases left in between. CDR3: CASSQRSFSGAEAFF. CDR3 nucleotides: TGTGCCAGCAGTCAAAGGTCTTTCAGCGGGGCTGAAGCTTTCTTT.

This sequence joins TRBV5-4 and TRBJ2-3, with a possible D match to TRBD2 (5 bases). This CDR3 contains 14 residues. Trimming pared 4 bases from V and 1 base from J, leaving 10 bases between. The germline gives CDR1 SGHNT, CDR2 YYREEE (reference sequence). This chain's CDR3 is CASSPQRGTDTQYF. In DNA form, the CDR3 reads TGTGCCAGCAGCCCCCAGAGGGGCACAGATACGCAGTATTTT.

The chain uses TRBV18 and TRBJ1-2; 9 bases fit TRBD1. Germline V lookup: CDR1 KGHSH, CDR2 LQKENI. The CDR3 runs 14 residues. V lost 6 bases to trimming and J lost 6 bases; unmatched junction nucleotides: 8. CDR3 bases: TGTGCCAGCTCCCAGGACAGGGGAGGGGATGGCTACACCTTC. This sequence encodes CASSQDRGGDGYTF.

The rearrangement uses TRBV4-3 and TRBJ1-1, with 7 bases identical to TRBD1. Germline V gene sequence: CDR1 LGHNA, CDR2 YSLEER. The CDR3 loop spans 15 amino acids. J gave up 6 bases and V 0 bases, and 7 bases lay outside the gene matches. The chain's CDR3 is CASSQDFEGAAEAFF. In nucleotides, the CDR3 is TGCGCCAGCAGCCAAGATTTTGAGGGGGCGGCTGAAGCTTTCTTT.

The V gene is TRBV27, the J gene TRBJ2-1; 15 nucleotides align to TRBD2. The CDR3 extends over 17 amino acids. The trim removed 6 bases at V and 2 bases at J, leaving 5 bases unmatched. In germline, CDR1 is MNHEY, CDR2 SMNVEV (reference sequence). The CDR3 DNA reads TGTGCCAGCAGATCGGGACTAGCGGGGGGCCCCTACAATGAGCAGTTCTTC. This encodes CASRSGLAGGPYNEQFF.

This chain links TRBV5-6 with TRBJ1-2; D gene ambiguous. V was pared by 0 bases and J by 3 bases, with 9 bases between. Per the germline V gene, CDR1 is SGHDT and CDR2 is YYEEEE. The CDR3 totals 14 residues. The CDR3 nucleotides are TGTGCCAGCAGCTTGGCCGCCACGGACTATGGCTACACCTTC. It specifies CASSLAATDYGYTF. Based on the CDR3 plus reference TRBV5-6 and TRBJ1-2, the full variable domain is DAGVTQSPTHLIKTRGQQVTLRCSPKSGHDTVSWYQQALGQGPQFIFQYYEEEERQRGNFPDRFSGHQFPNYSSELNVNALLLGDSALYLCASSLAATDYGYTFGSGTRLTVV.

J is TRBJ2-3 and V is TRBV4-3; D ambiguous. The CDR3 runs 16 residues. The germline CDR1 and CDR2 sequences are LGHNA and YSLEER. The V and J ends lost 6 bases and 0 bases respectively, with 16 bases between them. CDR3 nucleotides: TGCGCCAGCAGGTCATCTCCCGCGGCCAGCACAGATACGCAGTATTTT. It is translated as CASRSSPAASTDTQYF.

The chain uses TRBV7-9 and TRBJ1-1; D not certain. Trimming stripped 1 base from V and 8 bases from J, with 14 bases between. Germline V gene lookup returns CDR1 SEHNR and CDR2 FQNEAQ (reference sequence). This CDR3 is built from 14 residues. The CDR3 DNA reads as TGTGCCAGCAGCTTAGAGACCCAGGCCACAGAAGCTTTCTTT. As protein: CASSLETQATEAFF.

This rearrangement joins TRBV4-2 to TRBJ2-3; 8 bases are a match to TRBD2. The CDR3 has 20 residues. The V gene end was trimmed by 0 bases and the J gene end by 2 bases; junction bases not matched to a gene: 16. Germline lookup yields CDR1 LGHNA and CDR2 YNFKEQ. The CDR3 nucleotides are TGTGCCAGCAGCCAAGAGGGTTCGGGCTTAGGCGGGGGGCACACAGATACGCAGTATTTT. Its protein is CASSQEGSGLGGGHTDTQYF.

The V and J genes are TRBV6-4 and TRBJ2-1; D gene uncertain. Trimming took 2 bases from V and 9 from J, leaving 20 bases between them. The CDR3 sequence is 16 residues long. CDR1 is MRHNA, CDR2 SNTAGT, per germline. CDR3 sequence (DNA): TGTGCCAGCAGTGACGGGCGAAGCAATTTGCTTTGTGAGCAGTTCTTC. Its translation: CASSDGRSNLLCEQFF.

The CDR3 sequence is CASSFQNTTTRTGYEYGYTF. The CDR3 DNA reads as TGCGCCAGCAGCTTCCAAAACACCACTACCAGGACAGGGTATGAGTATGGCTACACCTTC. The chain recombines TRBV5-1 with TRBJ1-2, with 8 positions matching TRBD1. Trimming at V came to 2 bases and at J to 5 bases, leaving 23 bases not matched to a gene. The CDR3 length is 20 residues. Germline V gene lookup returns CDR1 SGHRS and CDR2 YFSETQ.

This chain connects TRBV2 to TRBJ2-5, with D maybe TRBD1 (5 bases). Between the trimmed V and J ends, which lost 2 bases and 5 bases, there was a span of 15 bases. The CDR3 length is 15 residues. CDR1 is SNHLY and CDR2 is FYNNEI in the germline V gene. CDR3 DNA: TGTGCCAGCAGTGAACAAGGCAGGGTTGCCGAGACCCAGTACTTC. Protein product: CASSEQGRVAETQYF.

The chain is built from TRBV12-2 and TRBJ2-1; whether TRBD1, the table's D call, matches the DNA was not checked. TRBV12-2 counts as a pseudogene. The CDR3 sequence is 13 residues long. CDR3 loop: CASIDRDVNEQFF. CDR3 sequence (DNA): TGTGCAAGTATTGACAGGGATGTCAATGAGCAGTTCTTC.

The chain links TRBV2 to TRBJ2-2; D not resolved. Trimming took off 0 bases at V and 5 bases at J, with 13 bases between the two ends. Germline values: CDR1 SNHLY, CDR2 FYNNEI. The CDR3 runs 16 residues. Here the CDR3 reads CASSEALGFGTGELFF. The CDR3 coding sequence is TGTGCCAGCAGTGAAGCGCTCGGTTTCGGGACCGGGGAGCTGTTTTTT.

V is TRBV16 and J is TRBJ2-6, with a tentative D call TRBD1 (5 bases). The V and J ends lost 3 bases and 4 bases respectively, with 13 bases between them. The CDR3 consists of 16 residues. The germline V gene has CDR1 KGHSY and CDR2 FQNENV. The CDR3 region is CASSHPLQGGANVLTF. DNA of the CDR3: TGTGCCAGCAGCCACCCCCTCCAGGGCGGGGCCAACGTCCTGACTTTC.